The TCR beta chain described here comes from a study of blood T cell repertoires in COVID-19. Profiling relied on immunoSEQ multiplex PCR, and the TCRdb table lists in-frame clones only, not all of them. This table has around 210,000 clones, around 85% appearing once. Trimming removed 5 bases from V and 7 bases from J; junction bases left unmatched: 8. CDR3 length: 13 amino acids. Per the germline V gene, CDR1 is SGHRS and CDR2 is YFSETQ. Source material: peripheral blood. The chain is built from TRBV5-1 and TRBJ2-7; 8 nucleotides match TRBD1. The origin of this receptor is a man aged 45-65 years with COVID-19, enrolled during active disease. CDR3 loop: CASSWQGAGEQYF. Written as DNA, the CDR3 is TGCGCCAGCAGTTGGCAGGGGGCAGGGGAGCAGTACTTC.